The entry below gives a single TCR beta chain sequence along with its context. There is no known antigen for this receptor. The input lacks base qualities; no much larger clone sits a single base away. This record comes from a study of cytomegalovirus exposure and HLA in healthy donors (dated 2017 in TCRdb). Looking at the study overall: According to an earlier analysis of 587 of the donors, about 179 million T cells yielded over 100 million unique TCR beta sequences and around 280 Gb of sequence data. Across approximately 400 genotyped donors of the cohort, an average of roughly 250,000 unique TCR beta nucleotide sequences per donor were sequenced, and approximately 17% of those sequences were non-productive. Both class I and class II loci were covered by HLA typing, at four-digit resolution. The later analysis used no new phenotypic data to find candidate immune exposures, relying instead on TCR beta sequences and their occurrence across donors. In a later genetic analysis, genome-wide SNP genotypes for about 60% of the 666 donors were used, and that subset was treated as a discovery cohort. Because of strong linkage in the cohort, roughly five DR-DQ haplotypes were treated as single units for association and clustering. An early release that covered several hundred HLA-typed donors contained 300 to 350 gigabases of sequencing data and 65 million to 100 million unique TCR sequences. All discovery cohort repertoires had been generated on a single sequencing platform. High-throughput TCR immunosequencing, statistical association of individual TCRs with disease status, and machine learning were combined to predict cytomegalovirus infection status. The aim of the study was to test whether cataloging public T cell receptors could identify signatures of past pathogen exposure. Donor age, sex, ethnicity and CMV serostatus were collected together with the repertoire data. Besides the first cohort of approximately 670 subjects, a separate validation cohort made up of 90 to 150 different subjects was used. Among the approximately 400 genotyped donors, around 81% belonged to the genetic ancestry cluster associated with self-reported Caucasian donors. To study patterns of TCR occurrence, a later analysis re-analyzed previously published TCR beta repertoires from hundreds of donors and added high-resolution HLA genotyping. The number of donors typed differed by locus, with about 629-630 for A, B, C, DRB1 and DQB1, 522 for DQA1, under 610 for DPA1, and 450 to 480 for DPB1. Using immunosequencing, the study profiled T cell repertoires from around 670 subjects and related those repertoires to cytomegalovirus serostatus. An earlier analysis of roughly 600 of the donors used high-throughput TCR beta sequencing to judge whether each TCR beta V gene segment behaved as functional or pseudogenic. Overall study outcomes, separate from this receptor: A further reported finding was that TCR beta sequences accurately predicted the HLA-A and HLA-B alleles for most subjects in the first cohort. The study gave a list of 150 to 200 TCR beta chains associated with cytomegalovirus. The classifier was reported to diagnose cytomegalovirus status with high specificity and sensitivity in both the original cohort and the validation cohort. Broadly in line with IMGT annotations, most TCR beta V segments showed up in productive rearrangements about 87% or about 30% of the time in an earlier analysis of a few hundred of the donors. Correlated functional status among segregating V segments might reflect linkage disequilibrium, but an unknown experimental factor could not be ruled out. According to the authors, the approach could potentially be generalized to other disease states and immunological phenotypes. Some IMGT-functional V segments, including TRBV6-2 and TRBV6-3, could not be told apart with the 87-base-pair reads, so those segments were excluded. A cluster of highly shared sequence variants was judged likely to represent a technical artifact of the sequencing pipeline. A later genetic analysis reported fewer N-insertions in productive TCRs among donors in an Asian-associated ancestry cluster than the roughly 700-donor mean. A later analysis reported that several top co-occurrence clusters appeared linked to parvovirus B19, influenza, CMV and Epstein-Barr virus. A later genetic analysis associated a missense DCLRE1C variant with V-gene and J-gene trimming of TCR beta chains, and an independent cohort replicated the association. The earlier analysis of around 600 of the donors excluded 15 to 20 rarely observed V segments, including chromosome 9 orphons, because counts were too low. The only immune exposure information available for the cohort was CMV serostatus. In a later analysis, most CMV-associated TCR beta chains were found to appear HLA-restricted, with HLA associations seemingly driven largely by CMV exposure. In a later analysis, HLA-associated TCR beta chains were found to be more clonally expanded and to have lower generation probabilities than equally common non-associated chains. Three of the identified cytomegalovirus-associated TCR beta chains were confirmed in vitro to be specific for cytomegalovirus antigens. Presence/absence analyses assumed roughly uniform sequencing depth across donors, an assumption that may not hold. In a later analysis, around 17,000 TCR beta sequences were associated with specific HLA alleles at a false discovery rate of 0.05. Only TCR beta chains were sequenced in this cohort, and the absence of alpha or paired-chain data limited detectable features. Assigning TCR associations to individual alleles was difficult when HLA alleles, especially DR and DQ, strongly co-occurred. In a later analysis, TCR association rates were found to vary across HLA loci, with the most associated TCRs seen for DRB1 alleles and the fewest for HLA-C alleles. Across donors, most TCR sequences were observed very rarely, whereas some public TCRs were present in many individuals. Because HLA typing was missing for some donors at each locus, association tests included only the typed subset.

Receptor libraries were prepared by the immunoSEQ multiplex PCR assay. The multiplex PCR relied on a mix of 60 forward primers for TCR Vbeta segments and 13 reverse primers for TCR Jbeta segments. The CDR3 region of rearranged TCR beta genes was amplified from genomic DNA with a multiplex PCR assay. The amplified TCR beta libraries were sequenced on the Illumina HiSeq System as 87-base-pair reads. The published analysis was carried out like this. A later analysis tallied about 77 million unique TCR beta chains across the 666 repertoires, and some 10 million of those chains were shared by two or more donors. Raw reads were error-corrected and collapsed into unique sequences with a nearest-neighbor algorithm that merged closely related sequences to remove PCR and sequencing errors. CDR3 sequences were aligned to IMGT reference sequences to assign V, D and J gene segments. For a sequence to be retained, at least a six-nucleotide match to both a V gene segment and a J gene segment was required. Rearrangements were classified as productive when the CDR3 lacked stop codons and remained in frame with V and J, and all other rearrangements were classified as non-productive. CDR3 was defined according to IMGT convention as the region running from the second conserved V-encoded cysteine to the conserved J-encoded phenylalanine. Sequences without an unambiguous match to a single V gene segment were excluded from the earlier analysis of 450 to 650 of the donors. An earlier analysis of approximately 590 of the donors classified V segments as functional when productive rearrangements were above 56.7% and as segregating when the standard deviation between donors was above 5%. A statistical classification framework was built for diagnosing cytomegalovirus status from the catalog of TCR beta chain sequences. In a later analysis, V and J genes were assigned by comparing TCR nucleotide sequences against IMGT/GENE-DB human TR gene sequences. The TCRdist pipeline was used in a later analysis to assign CDR3 sequences and most-parsimonious VDJ recombination scenarios. A later analysis defined each TCR beta chain by its CDR3 amino acid sequence plus V-gene family, and excluded reads lacking a unique V-gene family. To address suspected cross-contamination and a sequencing artifact, a later analysis removed under 600 highly shared, low-generation-probability nucleotide sequences. A later analysis calculated a clonal expansion index for each public chain from normalized within-repertoire ranks of inferred template counts. Generation probabilities in a later analysis came from a VDJ recombination model fitted to out-of-frame rearrangements, and those results were checked against IGoR. In a later analysis, hypergeometric tests were used to score TCR-TCR, TCR-HLA and TCR-CMV co-occurrence, with a repertoire-size bias correction applied to TCR pairs. False discovery rates were estimated in a later analysis by permuting HLA or CMV assignments 20 times. In a later analysis, co-occurring TCRs were grouped using DBSCAN, and TCRdist sequence similarity was added for clustering within HLA-allele-positive subsets. Co-occurrence clustering excluded repertoires with fewer than 30,000 or more than 120,000 public chains, plus five with anomalous nucleotide sharing. Not all clones reach the TCRdb copy of this immuneACCESS table, which keeps in-frame sequences only. Checked studies attribute under half of the gap to unresolved V genes and leave the rest unexplained. The V and J calls and clone size come from that table; D and trimming were worked out from the DNA. This sample lists around 110,000 clones; 81% were detected once. The biggest ten clones account for around 4% of the sample.

The CDR3 numbers 13 residues from cysteine through phenylalanine. Solely the CDR3 DNA is kept, with 39 bases framed from the first base. The germline V gene provides CDR1 MDHEN and CDR2 SYDVKM. The V and J ends are trimmed by 7 bases and 8 bases, leaving 14 bases between them. In total, just over 650 healthy bone marrow donors made up the cohort. All cohort members were sampled while nominally healthy, although unrecorded immune exposures were likely present. The donor was CMV seronegative and belonged to the group of 352 seronegative cohort members. Each donor provided a peripheral blood sample, and peripheral blood mononuclear cells were used for TCR beta sequencing. Genomic DNA extraction from the blood cell samples was performed with the Qiagen DNeasy Blood Extraction Kit.

The chain employs TRBV28 and TRBJ1-4; the D segment could be TRBD1, given 6 matching bases. The source material was PBMCs. The receptor comes from a woman under 40 in good health and CMV-seronegative. The bases are TGTGCCAGCAATTTCGGGACAAGGGAAAAACTGTTTTTT. Protein translation: CASNFGTREKLFF.